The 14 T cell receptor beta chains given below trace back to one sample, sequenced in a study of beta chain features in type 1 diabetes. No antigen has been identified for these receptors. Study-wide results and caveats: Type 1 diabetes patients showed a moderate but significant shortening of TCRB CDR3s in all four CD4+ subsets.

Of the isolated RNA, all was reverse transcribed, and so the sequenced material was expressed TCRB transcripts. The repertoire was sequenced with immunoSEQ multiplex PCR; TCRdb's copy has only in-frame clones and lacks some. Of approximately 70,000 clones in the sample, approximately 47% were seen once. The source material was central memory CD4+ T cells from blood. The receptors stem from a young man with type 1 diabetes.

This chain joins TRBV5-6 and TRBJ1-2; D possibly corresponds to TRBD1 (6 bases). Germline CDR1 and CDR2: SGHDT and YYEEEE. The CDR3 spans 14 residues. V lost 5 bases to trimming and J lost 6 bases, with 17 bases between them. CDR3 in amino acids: CASRLVSTGNGYTF. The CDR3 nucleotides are TGTGCCAGCAGGCTCGTGTCAACAGGGAATGGCTACACCTTC.

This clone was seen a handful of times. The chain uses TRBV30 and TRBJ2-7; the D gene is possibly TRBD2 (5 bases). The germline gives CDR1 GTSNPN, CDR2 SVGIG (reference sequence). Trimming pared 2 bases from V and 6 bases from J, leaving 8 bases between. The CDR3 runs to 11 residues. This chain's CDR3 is CAWSKGGEQYF. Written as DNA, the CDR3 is TGTGCCTGGAGTAAAGGAGGCGAGCAGTACTTC.

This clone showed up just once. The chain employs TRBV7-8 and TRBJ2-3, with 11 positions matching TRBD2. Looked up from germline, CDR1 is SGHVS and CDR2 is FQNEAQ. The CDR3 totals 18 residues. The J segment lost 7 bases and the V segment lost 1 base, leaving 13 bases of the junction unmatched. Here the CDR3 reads CASSLESTLAGVRYTQYF. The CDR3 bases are TGTGCCAGCAGCTTAGAAAGTACACTAGCGGGAGTTAGGTATACGCAGTATTTT. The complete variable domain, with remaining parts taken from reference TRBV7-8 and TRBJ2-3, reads GAGVSQSPRYKVAKRGQDVALRCDPISGHVSLFWYQQALGQGPEFLTYFQNEAQLDKSGLPSDRFFAERPEGSVSTLKIQRTQQEDSAVYLCASSLESTLAGVRYTQYFGPGTRLTVL.

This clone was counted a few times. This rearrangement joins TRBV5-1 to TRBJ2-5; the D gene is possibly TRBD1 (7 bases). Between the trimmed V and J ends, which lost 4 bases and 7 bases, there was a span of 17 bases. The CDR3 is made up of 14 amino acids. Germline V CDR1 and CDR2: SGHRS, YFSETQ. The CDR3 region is CASSTDRPEGTQYF. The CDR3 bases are TGCGCCAGCAGCACGGACAGGCCGGAGGGGACCCAGTACTTC.

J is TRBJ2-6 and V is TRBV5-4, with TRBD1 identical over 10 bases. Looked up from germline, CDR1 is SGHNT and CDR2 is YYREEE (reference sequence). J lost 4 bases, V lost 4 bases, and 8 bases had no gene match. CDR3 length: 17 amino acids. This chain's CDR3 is CASSIGGTGAGANVLTF. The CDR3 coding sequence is TGTGCCAGCAGCATCGGCGGGACAGGGGCCGGGGCCAACGTCCTGACTTTC.

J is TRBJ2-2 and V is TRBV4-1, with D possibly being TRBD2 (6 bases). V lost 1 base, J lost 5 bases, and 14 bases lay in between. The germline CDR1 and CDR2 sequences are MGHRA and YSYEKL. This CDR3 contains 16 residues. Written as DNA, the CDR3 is TGCGCCAGCAGCCAAGGTTCAGCGGGCGGGACCGGGGAGCTGTTTTTT. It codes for CASSQGSAGGTGELFF.

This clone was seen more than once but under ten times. CDR3 residues: CSVEGGQFHGYTF. The CDR3 coding sequence is TGCAGCGTTGAAGGGGGACAGTTCCATGGCTACACCTTC. The V gene is TRBV29-1, the J gene TRBJ1-2; 7 bases fit TRBD1. Germline CDR1 is SQVTM and CDR2 is ANQGSEA. There are 13 residues in the CDR3. J gave up 6 bases and V 1 base, and 5 bases lay outside the gene matches.

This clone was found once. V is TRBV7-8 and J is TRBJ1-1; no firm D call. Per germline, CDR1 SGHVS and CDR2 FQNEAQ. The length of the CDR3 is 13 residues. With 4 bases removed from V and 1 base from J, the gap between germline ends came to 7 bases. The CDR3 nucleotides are TGTGCCAGCAGCTACCAGGAGAACACTGAAGCTTTCTTT. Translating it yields CASSYQENTEAFF.

CDR3 in amino acids: CASSMIANEKLFF. In nucleotides, the CDR3 is TGTGCCAGTAGTATGATAGCTAATGAAAAACTGTTTTTT. The rearrangement links TRBV19 to TRBJ1-4; D remains ambiguous. Trimming cost V 3 bases and J 3 bases, with 5 bases left between them. There are 13 residues in the CDR3. Looked up from germline, CDR1 is LNHDA and CDR2 is SQIVND (reference sequence).

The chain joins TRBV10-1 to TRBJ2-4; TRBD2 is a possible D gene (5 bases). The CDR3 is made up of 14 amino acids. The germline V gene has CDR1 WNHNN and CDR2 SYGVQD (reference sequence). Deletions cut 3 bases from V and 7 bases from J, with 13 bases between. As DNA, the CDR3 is TGCGCCAGCAGTGATTTGCGGACGGGGAACATTCAGTACTTC. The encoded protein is CASSDLRTGNIQYF.

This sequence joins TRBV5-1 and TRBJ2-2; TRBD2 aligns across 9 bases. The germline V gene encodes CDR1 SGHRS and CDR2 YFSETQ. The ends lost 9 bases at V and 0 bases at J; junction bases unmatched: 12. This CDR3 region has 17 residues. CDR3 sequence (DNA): TGCGCCACTAGGGCAGCGGGGGGCCCTGCGAACACCGGGGAGCTGTTTTTT. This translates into CATRAAGGPANTGELFF.

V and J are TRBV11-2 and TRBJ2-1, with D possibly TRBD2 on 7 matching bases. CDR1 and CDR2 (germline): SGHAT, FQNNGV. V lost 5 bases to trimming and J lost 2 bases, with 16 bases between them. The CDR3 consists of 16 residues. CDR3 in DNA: TGTGCCAGCAGCCTCCTTAGGGGGGGCACCTACAATGAGCAGTTCTTC. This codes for CASSLLRGGTYNEQFF.

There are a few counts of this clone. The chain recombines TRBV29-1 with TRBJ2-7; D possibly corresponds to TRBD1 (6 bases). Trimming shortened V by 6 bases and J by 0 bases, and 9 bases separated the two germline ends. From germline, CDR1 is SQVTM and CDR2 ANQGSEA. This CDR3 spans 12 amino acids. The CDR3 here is CSVTGASYEQYF. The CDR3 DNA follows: TGCAGCGTGACAGGAGCCTCCTACGAGCAGTACTTC.

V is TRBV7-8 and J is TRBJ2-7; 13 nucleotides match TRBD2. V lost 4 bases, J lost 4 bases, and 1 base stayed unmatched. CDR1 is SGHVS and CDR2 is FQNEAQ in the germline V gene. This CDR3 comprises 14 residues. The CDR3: CASSWGLAGYEQYF. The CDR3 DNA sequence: TGTGCCAGCAGCTGGGGACTAGCGGGATACGAGCAGTACTTC.